What follows are 28 T cell receptor beta chains derived from one specimen sequenced in a study of blood T cell repertoires in COVID-19. The data were produced by immunoSEQ multiplex PCR, yet TCRdb's version contains in-frame clones alone and is incomplete. Of 14,000 or so clones listed, 83% are singletons. Sequenced input: peripheral blood. The receptor set was obtained from an older woman with acute or convalescent COVID-19.

The V call is TRBV20-1, the J call TRBJ1-1; 9 bases match TRBD1. J was trimmed by 3 bases and V by 3 bases; bases with no gene match: 8. The CDR3 covers 15 residues. Germline values: CDR1 DFQATT, CDR2 SNEGSKA (reference sequence). CDR3 DNA sequence: TGCAGTGCTAGTGCTCCTGGACAGGGGTACACTGAAGCTTTCTTT. It translates to CSASAPGQGYTEAFF.

Only a few counts were recorded for this clone. The chain is built from TRBV10-2 and TRBJ2-1; TRBD2 aligns across 8 bases. Germline V CDR1 and CDR2: WSHSY, SAAADI. V was clipped by 2 bases and J by 0 bases; unmatched bases: 9. This CDR3 is 18 amino acids long. The CDR3 coding sequence is TGCGCCAGCAGTGAGGCGGGAGGTAGCGGGGTCTCCTACAATGAGCAGTTCTTC. This gives the protein CASSEAGGSGVSYNEQFF.

The genes are TRBV24-1 and TRBJ1-3; 9 nucleotides line up with TRBD1. V shed 6 bases, J shed 6 bases, and the junction held 8 bases outside the gene matches. Per the germline V gene, CDR1 is KGHDR and CDR2 is SFDVKD. The CDR3 has 15 residues. CDR3 loop: CATSTGQGLENTIYF. CDR3 coding DNA: TGTGCCACCAGTACCGGACAGGGGTTGGAAAACACCATATATTTT.

The CDR3: CASSAGFQNQPQHF. DNA of the CDR3: TGTGCCAGCAGCGCAGGGTTTCAAAATCAGCCCCAGCATTTT. This sequence joins TRBV2 and TRBJ1-5, with D possibly matching TRBD1 (5 bases). Germline V lookup: CDR1 SNHLY, CDR2 FYNNEI. Trimming cost V 6 bases and J 4 bases, with 13 bases left between them. The CDR3 totals 14 residues.

The chain joins TRBV11-3 to TRBJ2-6; 12 nucleotides align to TRBD1. The CDR3 covers 18 residues. With V trimmed by 5 bases and J by 2 bases, 7 bases remained unmatched. CDR1 is SGHNT and CDR2 is YENEEA in the germline V gene. CDR3 sequence (DNA): TGTGCCAGCAGCGCCGGGACAGGGGGCGCTCCTGGGGCCAACGTCCTGACTTTC. This translates into CASSAGTGGAPGANVLTF.

This chain links TRBV5-6 with TRBJ1-2; no definite D call. The CDR3 has 12 residues. V was cut by 3 bases and J by 10 bases, with 13 bases left in between. Looked up from germline, CDR1 is SGHDT and CDR2 is YYEEEE. The CDR3 is CASSYSTTDYTF. The CDR3 nucleotides are TGTGCCAGCAGCTACTCGACTACGGACTACACCTTC.

V is TRBV13 and J is TRBJ2-1, with 8 bases fitting TRBD2. The CDR3 length is 14 residues. Germline CDR1 is PRHDT and CDR2 is FYEKMQ (reference sequence). V lost 0 bases, J lost 11 bases, and 6 bases stayed unmatched. The CDR3 here is CASSLGLAAPKQFF. The CDR3 nucleotides read TGTGCCAGCAGCTTAGGACTAGCGGCCCCTAAGCAGTTCTTC. The whole variable domain, remainder taken from reference TRBV13 and TRBJ2-1, is AAGVIQSPRHLIKEKRETATLKCYPIPRHDTVYWYQQGPGQDPQFLISFYEKMQSDKGSIPDRFSAQQFSDYHSELNMSSLELGDSALYFCASSLGLAAPKQFFGPGTRLTVL.

This CDR3 reads CASSFKRANTGELFF. CDR3 in DNA: TGTGCCAGCAGCTTTAAGAGGGCGAACACCGGGGAGCTGTTTTTT. The chain links TRBV5-4 to TRBJ2-2, with D perhaps TRBD2 (5 bases). Deletions cut 2 bases from V and 0 bases from J, with 8 bases between. CDR3 length equals 15 residues. Germline CDR1 SGHNT, CDR2 YYREEE (reference sequence).

This clone has a handful of counts. V usage is TRBV28 and J usage is TRBJ2-3; D is perhaps TRBD2 (5 bases). The V end was cut by 3 bases, the J end by 6 bases, with 16 bases between. Germline CDR1 reads MDHEN; CDR2 reads SYDVKM. The CDR3 runs to 15 residues. CDR3 DNA: TGTGCCAGCAGTTTTCCCGGGGAAGGAAGGGATACGCAGTATTTT. It codes for CASSFPGEGRDTQYF.

The chain carries TRBV29-1 and TRBJ2-3; TRBD2 matches at 16 bases. The CDR3 has 15 amino acids. Unmatched junction bases numbered 5, after V lost 7 bases and J lost 4 bases. The germline gives CDR1 SQVTM, CDR2 ANQGSEA. CDR3 region: CSAGTSGRAPDTQYF. The CDR3 nucleotides are TGCAGCGCCGGGACTAGCGGGAGGGCCCCAGATACGCAGTATTTT.

The chain joins TRBV6-6 to TRBJ1-5; unclear D gene. Germline lookup yields CDR1 MNHNY and CDR2 SVGAGI (reference sequence). Trimming pared 7 bases from V and 0 bases from J, leaving 10 bases between. The CDR3 length is 14 residues. The CDR3 is CASTQLDSNQPQHF. The CDR3 DNA reads as TGTGCCAGCACCCAACTCGATAGCAATCAGCCCCAGCATTTT.

The chain links TRBV5-1 to TRBJ1-6, with 9 bases matching TRBD1. The CDR3 runs to 15 residues. With 2 bases clipped from V and 9 bases from J, the junction kept 6 bases outside the gene matches. The germline CDR1 and CDR2 sequences are SGHRS and YFSETQ. In DNA form, the CDR3 reads TGCGCCAGCAGCTTTACGGGACAGGGCCTTTCACCCCTCCACTTT. It translates to CASSFTGQGLSPLHF.

The J gene is TRBJ2-7, the V gene TRBV9; TRBD1 aligns across 7 bases. V lost 1 base and J lost 3; bases outside the gene matches: 4. CDR3 length equals 14 residues. CDR1 SGDLS and CDR2 YYNGEE come from the germline V gene. As DNA, the CDR3 is TGTGCCAGCAGCGTACGGGACAGCATCTACGAGCAGTACTTC. Its translation: CASSVRDSIYEQYF.

The gene calls are TRBV5-1 and TRBJ2-2; weak D call: TRBD2 (5 bases). V lost 0 bases and J 0 bases, leaving 12 bases between the germline ends. CDR3 size: 17 residues. In germline, CDR1 is SGHRS, CDR2 YFSETQ. The CDR3 DNA follows: TGCGCCAGCAGCTTGGACCCGCGGGCCGCGAACACCGGGGAGCTGTTTTTT. Its protein is CASSLDPRAANTGELFF.

This chain joins TRBV4-1 and TRBJ2-5; D is possibly TRBD1 (6 bases). This CDR3 comprises 13 residues. Trimming left V 5 bases short and J 4 bases short, with 11 bases between. Germline CDR1 and CDR2: MGHRA and YSYEKL. The CDR3 bases are TGCGCCAGCAGCTTCCAGGGGTCAGAGACCCAGTACTTC. Translation gives CASSFQGSETQYF.

This chain uses TRBV29-1 with TRBJ1-4; TRBD1 is a possible D gene (5 bases). Trimming took 3 bases from V and 10 from J, leaving 18 bases between them. The CDR3 is 14 amino acids. Germline V gene lookup returns CDR1 SQVTM and CDR2 ANQGSEA. The CDR3 loop is CSVEEQGGNRKLFF. The CDR3 DNA reads TGCAGCGTTGAGGAGCAGGGCGGTAATCGAAAACTGTTTTTT.

This chain joins TRBV7-6 and TRBJ1-1; possible D gene TRBD1, 6 bases. CDR3 size: 14 residues. Trimming took off 1 base at V and 5 bases at J, with 11 bases between the two ends. The V gene's germline CDR1 is SGHVS and CDR2 FNYEAQ. CDR3 loop: CASSLEQGGTEAFF. The CDR3 nucleotides read TGTGCCAGCAGCTTAGAACAGGGTGGAACTGAAGCTTTCTTT. Full variable domain (remainder filled in from reference TRBV7-6 and TRBJ1-1): GAGVSQSPRYKVTKRGQDVALRCDPISGHVSLYWYRQALGQGPEFLTYFNYEAQQDKSGLPNDRFSAERPEGSISTLTIQRTEQRDSAMYRCASSLEQGGTEAFFGQGTRLTVV.

The chain carries TRBV6-5 and TRBJ1-2; possibly TRBD1 for D (5 bases). The CDR3 contains 12 residues. Looked up from germline, CDR1 is MNHEY and CDR2 is SVGAGI. The ends were cut back, 2 bases at V and 6 bases at J, with 7 bases in the middle. The CDR3 reads CASSYAGNGYTF. CDR3 nucleotides: TGTGCCAGCAGTTACGCAGGGAATGGCTACACCTTC.

The chain couples TRBV7-2 to TRBJ2-1; 8 positions agree with TRBD1. Germline assignment: CDR1 SGHTA and CDR2 FQGNSA. With V trimmed by 3 bases and J by 9 bases, 13 bases remained unmatched. This CDR3 region has 16 residues. CDR3 coding DNA: TGTGCCAGCAGCTTGGGAAGGACAGGGCTTAACAGTGAGCAGTTCTTC. As protein: CASSLGRTGLNSEQFF.

CDR3 protein: CASSLGPTGGSGNTIYF. The CDR3, as DNA: TGTGCCAGCAGCTTGGGGCCAACAGGTGGATCTGGAAACACCATATATTTT. V usage is TRBV5-6 and J usage is TRBJ1-3, with D maybe TRBD1 (5 bases). Germline V lookup: CDR1 SGHDT, CDR2 YYEEEE. Between the trimmed V and J ends, which lost 0 bases and 1 base, there was a span of 14 bases. This CDR3 is 17 amino acids long. The full variable domain, rest sourced from reference TRBV5-6 and TRBJ1-3, is DAGVTQSPTHLIKTRGQQVTLRCSPKSGHDTVSWYQQALGQGPQFIFQYYEEEERQRGNFPDRFSGHQFPNYSSELNVNALLLGDSALYLCASSLGPTGGSGNTIYFGEGSWLTVV.

This clone was seen a handful of times. This rearrangement joins TRBV3-1 (or the pseudogene TRBV3-2) to TRBJ2-1; 12 bases fit TRBD2. Trimming cost V 7 bases and J 7 bases; bases outside gene matches: 5. The CDR3 is 14 amino acids. CDR1 is LGHDT and CDR2 is YNNKEL in the germline V gene (reference sequence). CDR3 residues: CASTPTSGSNEQFF. The DNA of the CDR3 is TGTGCCAGCACCCCGACTAGCGGGAGTAATGAGCAGTTCTTC.

The gene calls are TRBV11-2 and TRBJ2-1; 7 positions agree with TRBD2. CDR1 and CDR2 from the germline V gene are SGHAT and FQNNGV. CDR3 length: 14 amino acids. V shed 2 bases and J 7 bases; nucleotides not matched to a gene: 5. The CDR3 region has the DNA TGTGCCAGCAGCTTACTAGCGGTCAGTAATGAGCAGTTCTTC. Its protein is CASSLLAVSNEQFF.

This clone was counted between two and nine times. The V call is TRBV5-1, the J call TRBJ1-2, with D possibly being TRBD1 (6 bases). V lost 0 bases, J lost 7 bases, and 10 bases lay in between. Germline CDR1 is SGHRS and CDR2 is YFSETQ. CDR3 length: 13 residues. The CDR3 DNA is TGCGCCAGCAGCTTGGCCGCAGGGGCTGGCTACACCTTC. This encodes CASSLAAGAGYTF.

This sequence joins TRBV19 and TRBJ2-1, with D maybe TRBD2 (6 bases). The V end lost 4 bases, the J end lost 5 bases, and 21 bases lay between the germline ends. Germline CDR1 LNHDA, CDR2 SQIVND (reference sequence). The CDR3 totals 17 residues. This chain's CDR3 is CASSTLDVWAGNNEQFF. For the CDR3, the DNA is TGTGCCAGTAGTACCTTAGATGTCTGGGCGGGAAACAATGAGCAGTTCTTC.

The rearrangement uses TRBV7-9 and TRBJ1-6; weak D call: TRBD1 (6 bases). The V end lost 5 bases, the J end lost 9 bases, and 17 bases lay between the germline ends. The CDR3 totals 15 residues. The germline gives CDR1 SEHNR, CDR2 FQNEAQ (reference sequence). The CDR3 is CASSQETGMASPLHF. The DNA for the CDR3 is TGTGCCAGCAGCCAAGAAACAGGGATGGCTTCACCCCTCCACTTT.

The chain carries TRBV11-2 and TRBJ1-6; 7 bases map to TRBD1. The germline gives CDR1 SGHAT, CDR2 FQNNGV. After removal of 4 bases from V and 7 bases from J, the junction contained 4 bases not matched to a gene. There are 14 residues in the CDR3. The CDR3 protein is CASSSDRRNSPLHF. CDR3 nucleotides: TGTGCCAGCAGCTCGGACAGGCGGAATTCACCCCTCCACTTT.

V gene TRBV5-1 combines with J gene TRBJ1-4, with 11 nucleotides matching TRBD1. The germline V gene has CDR1 SGHRS and CDR2 YFSETQ. This CDR3 is 15 amino acids long. V shed 4 bases and J 6 bases; nucleotides not matched to a gene: 5. CDR3 bases: TGCGCCAGCAGCGACTGGACAGGGGGCTATGAAAAACTGTTTTTT. Translated: CASSDWTGGYEKLFF. Using reference TRBV5-1 and TRBJ1-4 for the parts outside the CDR3, the full variable domain is KAGVTQTPRYLIKTRGQQVTLSCSPISGHRSVSWYQQTPGQGLQFLFEYFSETQRNKGNFPGRFSGRQFSNSRSEMNVSTLELGDSALYLCASSDWTGGYEKLFFGSGTQLSVL.

The chain recombines TRBV6-5 with TRBJ1-2; D is ambiguous. This CDR3 is 13 amino acids long. Germline CDR1 reads MNHEY; CDR2 reads SVGAGI. Trimming removed 2 bases from V and 4 bases from J, with 8 bases in between. The DNA of the CDR3 is TGTGCCAGCAGTTACCGGGGTCTCTATGGCTACACCTTC. This translates into CASSYRGLYGYTF.